This T cell receptor (beta chain) was sequenced in a study of T cell repertoires in cytomegalovirus infection. Study-level background: Researchers turned to recently identified HLA-C-restricted CMV epitopes as well as well-studied HLA-B-restricted ones. CMV infection plus the matching HLA type was flagged by public TCR beta signatures. Study findings and constraints: Predominance within the ex vivo response was attributable to HLA-C-restricted CMV-specific TCR beta clonotypes.

The CDR3 sequence is 16 residues long. CDR1 LGHNA and CDR2 YSLEER come from the germline V gene. TCRdb independently ran MiXCR on the reads; one entry per CDR3 protein. The data contain approximately 990,000 distinct CDR3 sequences, 25% to 40% of them seen just once; the ten biggest clones take up about an eighth. As concerns this clonotype: The antigen remains unidentified. The junction does not match germline at one end; this may be a read error.

The origin of this receptor is a human donor in good health (CMV status not recorded). Some clones in this sample may be carry-over from other donors' samples. The sequenced sample was cultured CD8+ T cells from PBMCs, obtained from culture after CMV antigen stimulation. The chain couples TRBV4-3 to TRBJ1-2; the D gene is possibly TRBD1 (6 bases). The CDR3 protein is CTSSQVVDRTEYGYTF. The CDR3 nucleotides are TGCACCAGCAGCCAAGTTGTTGACCGGACAGAATATGGCTACACCTTC.